This TCR beta chain was recovered during a study of T cells in localized non-small cell lung cancer. Trimming took 3 bases from V and 4 from J, leaving 9 bases between them. From germline, CDR1 is SQVTM and CDR2 ANQGSEA. The CDR3 runs 12 residues. TCRdb's table, derived via immunoSEQ multiplex PCR, lists solely in-frame clones and lacks some. Of more than 11,000 clones listed, approximately 90% were seen once; the top ten hold approximately 2.9%. On this clone: The antigen remains unidentified.

Notes on the study in general: Maximal T cell clonality occurred in uninvolved adjacent lung, with tumor ranking below it.

This clonotype was obtained from a man aged 40 to 75 with stage III lung adenocarcinoma. The starting material was peripheral blood mononuclear cells, obtained before any cancer treatment. The chain carries TRBV29-1 and TRBJ1-2, with D tentatively TRBD1 (5 bases). DNA of the CDR3: TGCAGCGTTGAGGGGCTTGGCTATGGCTACACCTTC. Translation: CSVEGLGYGYTF.